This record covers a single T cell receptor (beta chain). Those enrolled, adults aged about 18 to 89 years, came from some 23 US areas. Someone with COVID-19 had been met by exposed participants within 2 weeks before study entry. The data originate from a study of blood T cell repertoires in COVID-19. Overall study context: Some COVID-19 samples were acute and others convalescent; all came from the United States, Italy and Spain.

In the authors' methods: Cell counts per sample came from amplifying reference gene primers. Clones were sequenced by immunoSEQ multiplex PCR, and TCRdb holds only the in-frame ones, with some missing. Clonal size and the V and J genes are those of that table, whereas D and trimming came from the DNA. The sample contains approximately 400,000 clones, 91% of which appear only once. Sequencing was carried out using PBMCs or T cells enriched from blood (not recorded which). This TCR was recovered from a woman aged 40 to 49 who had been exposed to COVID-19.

CDR3 nucleotide sequence: TGTGCCAGCAGCGTAGGACAGTGGAACACTGAAGCTTTCTTT. Translated, it gives CASSVGQWNTEAFF. The V gene is TRBV7-8, the J gene TRBJ1-1, with a tentative D call TRBD1 (6 bases). Trimming took 5 bases from V and 1 from J, leaving 11 bases between them. The CDR3 runs to 14 residues. Germline V gene lookup returns CDR1 SGHVS and CDR2 FQNEAQ.